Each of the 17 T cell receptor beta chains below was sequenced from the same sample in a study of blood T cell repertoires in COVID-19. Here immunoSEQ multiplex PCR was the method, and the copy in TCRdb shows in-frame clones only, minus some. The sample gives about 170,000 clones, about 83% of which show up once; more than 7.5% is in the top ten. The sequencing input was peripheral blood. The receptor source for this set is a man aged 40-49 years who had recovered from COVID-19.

DNA for the CDR3: TGTGCCAGCAGCTTTTTAGCGGGCGGGACAGATACGCAGTATTTT. The encoded protein is CASSFLAGGTDTQYF. The chain has TRBV7-8 and TRBJ2-3, with 7 bases aligning to TRBD2. The germline V gene has CDR1 SGHVS and CDR2 FQNEAQ. This CDR3 is built from 15 residues. The ends lost 3 bases at V and 3 bases at J; junction bases unmatched: 6.

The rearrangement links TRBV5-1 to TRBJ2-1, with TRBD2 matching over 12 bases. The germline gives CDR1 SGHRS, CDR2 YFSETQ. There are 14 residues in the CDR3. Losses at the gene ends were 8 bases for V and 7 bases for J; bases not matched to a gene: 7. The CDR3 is CASRRTSGTNEQFF. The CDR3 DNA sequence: TGCGCCAGTCGGAGGACTAGCGGGACAAATGAGCAGTTCTTC.

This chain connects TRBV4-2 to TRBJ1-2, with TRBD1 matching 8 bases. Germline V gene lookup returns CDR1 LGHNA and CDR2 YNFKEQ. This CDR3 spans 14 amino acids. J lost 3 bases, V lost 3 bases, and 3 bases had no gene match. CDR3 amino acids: CASSQPQGDYGYTF. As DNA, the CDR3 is TGTGCCAGCAGCCAGCCACAGGGGGACTATGGCTACACCTTC.

The CDR3 DNA reads as TGTGCCAGCAGCCAAGCCAGGGCGGGACAGGGGTCAGGTGAGCAGTTCTTC. This codes for CASSQARAGQGSGEQFF. The chain joins TRBV3-1 (or the pseudogene TRBV3-2) to TRBJ2-1; 10 nucleotides agree with TRBD1. V lost 1 base, J lost 9 bases, and 12 bases stayed unmatched. Germline CDR1 is LGHDT and CDR2 is YNNKEL (reference sequence). CDR3 length: 17 amino acids.

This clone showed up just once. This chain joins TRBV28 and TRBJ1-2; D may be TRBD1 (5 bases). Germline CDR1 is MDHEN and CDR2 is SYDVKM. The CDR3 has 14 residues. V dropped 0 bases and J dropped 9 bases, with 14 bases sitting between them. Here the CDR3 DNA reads TGTGCCAGCAGTTTATGGGTCGGGGGGACCCGCTACACCTTC. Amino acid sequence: CASSLWVGGTRYTF.

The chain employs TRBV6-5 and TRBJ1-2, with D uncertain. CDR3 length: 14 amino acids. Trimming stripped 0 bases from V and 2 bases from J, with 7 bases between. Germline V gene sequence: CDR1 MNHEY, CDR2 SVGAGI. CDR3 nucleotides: TGTGCCAGCAGTTACTCGTATCAGAACTATGGCTACACCTTC. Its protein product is CASSYSYQNYGYTF.

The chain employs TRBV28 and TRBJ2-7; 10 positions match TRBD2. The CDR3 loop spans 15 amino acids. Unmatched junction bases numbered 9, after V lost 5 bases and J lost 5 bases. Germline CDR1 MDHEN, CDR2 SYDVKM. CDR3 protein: CASSRSSGSYHEQYF. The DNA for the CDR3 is TGTGCCAGCAGTAGATCTAGCGGGAGTTACCACGAGCAGTACTTC. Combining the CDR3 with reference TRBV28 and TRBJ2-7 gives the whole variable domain DVKVTQSSRYLVKRTGEKVFLECVQDMDHENMFWYRQDPGLGLRLIYFSYDVKMKEKGDIPEGYSVSREKKERFSLILESASTNQTSMYLCASSRSSGSYHEQYFGPGTRLTVT.

CDR3 sequence reads: CASSQRMGGLSTDTQYF. CDR3 DNA sequence: TGCGCCAGCAGCCAAAGAATGGGGGGGCTTAGCACAGATACGCAGTATTTT. The chain has TRBV4-3 and TRBJ2-3; TRBD2 is a possible D gene (7 bases). The CDR3 length is 17 residues. V was pared by 2 bases and J by 0 bases, with 15 bases between. The V gene's germline CDR1 is LGHNA and CDR2 YSLEER.

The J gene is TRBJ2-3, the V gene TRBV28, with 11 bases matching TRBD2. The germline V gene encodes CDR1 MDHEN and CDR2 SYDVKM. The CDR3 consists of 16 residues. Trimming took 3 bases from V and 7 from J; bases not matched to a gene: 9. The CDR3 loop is CASSFGVAGGLYTQYF. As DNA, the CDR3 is TGTGCCAGCAGTTTCGGGGTAGCGGGGGGGTTATATACGCAGTATTTT.

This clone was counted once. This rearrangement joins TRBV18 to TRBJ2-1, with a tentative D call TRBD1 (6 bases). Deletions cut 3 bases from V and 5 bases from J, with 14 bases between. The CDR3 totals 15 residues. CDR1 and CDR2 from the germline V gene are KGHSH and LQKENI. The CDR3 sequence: CASSPTRTENNEQFF. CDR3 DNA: TGTGCCAGCTCACCTACTAGGACAGAAAACAATGAGCAGTTCTTC. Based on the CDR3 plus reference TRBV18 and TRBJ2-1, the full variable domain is NAGVMQNPRHLVRRRGQEARLRCSPMKGHSHVYWYRQLPEEGLKFMVYLQKENIIDESGMPKERFSAEFPKEGPSILRIQQVVRGDSAAYFCASSPTRTENNEQFFGPGTRLTVL.

Here the CDR3 reads CASSLPTGLKEQFF. Here the CDR3 DNA reads TGTGCCAGCAGCTTACCGACAGGGCTCAAGGAGCAGTTCTTC. V usage is TRBV7-9 and J usage is TRBJ2-1; the match to TRBD1 covers 7 bases. The CDR3 has 14 amino acids. V dropped 2 bases and J dropped 10; count of bases not matched to a gene: 8. Germline V gene lookup returns CDR1 SEHNR and CDR2 FQNEAQ (reference sequence).

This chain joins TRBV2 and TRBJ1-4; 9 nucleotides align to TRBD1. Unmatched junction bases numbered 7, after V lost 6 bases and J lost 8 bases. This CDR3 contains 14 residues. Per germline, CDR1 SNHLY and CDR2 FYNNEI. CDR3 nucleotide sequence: TGTGCCAGCAGAACCGGGACAGGGCGAGAAAAACTGTTTTTT. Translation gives CASRTGTGREKLFF.

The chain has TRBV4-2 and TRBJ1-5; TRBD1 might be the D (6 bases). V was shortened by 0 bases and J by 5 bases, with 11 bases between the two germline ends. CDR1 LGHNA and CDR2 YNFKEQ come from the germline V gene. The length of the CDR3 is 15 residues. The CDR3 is CASSQDRQGHQPQHF. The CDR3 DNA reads TGTGCCAGCAGCCAAGATCGCCAGGGGCATCAGCCCCAGCATTTT.

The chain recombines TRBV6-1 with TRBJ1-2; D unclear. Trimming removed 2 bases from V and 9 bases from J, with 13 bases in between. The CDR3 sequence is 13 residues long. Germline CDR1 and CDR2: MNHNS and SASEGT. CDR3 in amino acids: CASSEQAQDSYTF. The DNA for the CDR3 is TGTGCCAGCAGTGAACAAGCTCAGGATAGCTACACCTTC.

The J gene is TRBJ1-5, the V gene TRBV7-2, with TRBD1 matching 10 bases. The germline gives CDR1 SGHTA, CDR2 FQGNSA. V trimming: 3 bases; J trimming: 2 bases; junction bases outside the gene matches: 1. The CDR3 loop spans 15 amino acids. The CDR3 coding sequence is TGTGCCAGCAGCTTTGGGACAGGGGGCAATCAGCCCCAGCATTTT. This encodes CASSFGTGGNQPQHF.

CDR3: CASSEGGSGGTTQYF. The CDR3, as DNA: TGTGCCAGCAGTGAAGGCGGGAGTGGGGGCACGACCCAGTACTTC. The V call is TRBV6-1, the J call TRBJ2-5; D may be TRBD2 (7 bases). Germline-derived CDR1 and CDR2 are MNHNS and SASEGT. CDR3 size: 15 residues. Trimming stripped 1 base from V and 7 bases from J, with 16 bases between.

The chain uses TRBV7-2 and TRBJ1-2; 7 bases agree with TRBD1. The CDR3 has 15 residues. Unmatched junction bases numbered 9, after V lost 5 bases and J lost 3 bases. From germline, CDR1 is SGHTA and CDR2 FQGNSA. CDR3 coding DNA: TGTGCCAGCAGCACTTATCAGGGGGAGTACTATGGCTACACCTTC. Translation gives CASSTYQGEYYGYTF.